This T cell receptor beta chain appears in the sequencing data of a study of Ad26.COV2.S vaccination and SARS-CoV-2 variants. Noted treatment: about 20 received Ad26.COV2.S at low or high dose, single or two shots; several received placebo; per-sample allocation not given. Day 63 after the first injection of vaccine or placebo was the sampling time. Repertoires were generated with immunoSEQ multiplex PCR, while TCRdb's copy carries only in-frame clones and drops some. The sample includes 350,000 to 500,000 clones, around 89% of them seen just once. Of note for this clone: Antigen specificity is unknown.

Study-wide results and limits: Responses of spike-specific T cells (both CD8+ and CD4+) reportedly showed substantial breadth after vaccination.

The receptor was derived from a person between 18 and 65 years old who received the Ad26.COV2.S COVID-19 vaccine or a placebo. This material consisted of peripheral blood, taken in a trial of Ad26.COV2.S vaccine versus placebo.

The CDR3 loop is CASSSNRQDNEKLFF. The DNA of the CDR3 is TGTGCCAGCAGCTCAAACAGACAGGATAATGAAAAACTGTTTTTT. The rearrangement uses TRBV7-9 and TRBJ1-4, with D possibly TRBD1 on 6 matching bases. The ends were cut back, 4 bases at V and 4 bases at J, with 13 bases in the middle. There are 15 residues in the CDR3. CDR1 SEHNR and CDR2 FQNEAQ come from the germline V gene (reference sequence). Variable domain in full (rest from reference TRBV7-9 and TRBJ1-4): DTGVSQNPRHKITKRGQNVTFRCDPISEHNRLYWYRQTLGQGPEFLTYFQNEAQLEKSRLLSDRFSAERPKGSFSTLEIQRTEQGDSAMYLCASSSNRQDNEKLFFGSGTQLSVL.